This is a list of T cell receptor beta chains from one sample in a study of cytomegalovirus exposure and HLA in healthy donors. Profiled with immunoSEQ multiplex PCR; TCRdb holds only in-frame clones, not every one. The data show some 160,000 clones, approximately 70% seen once. Sequencing was done on a sample of PBMCs. Receptors were obtained from a young woman in good health and CMV-seropositive. The CDR3 runs from the conserved cysteine through the conserved F or W. A D gene is named only where the DNA matches it firmly.

D gene	V gene	J gene	CDR3 protein
NA	TRBV6-5	TRBJ1-1	CASSYGRGTEAFF
TRBD1	TRBV4-2	TRBJ1-2	CASSLGQDPSYGYTF
TRBD1	TRBV4-1	TRBJ1-6	CASSQRTGGNSPLHF
TRBD1	TRBV7-8	TRBJ2-2	CASRQGGTGELFF
NA	TRBV7-8	TRBJ1-1	CASSLAFLMNTEAFF
TRBD1	TRBV9	TRBJ2-1	CASSVEGAPYNEQFF
TRBD1	TRBV11-2	TRBJ2-5	CASNSWGQGRETQYF
NA	TRBV14	TRBJ1-1	CASSHGSWSGTEAFF
NA	TRBV7-6	TRBJ2-1	CASSPSLGSSYNEQFF
NA	TRBV9	TRBJ1-5	CASSVVQRGYSNQPQHF
NA	TRBV5-1	TRBJ2-2	CASSRGGASGELFF
NA	TRBV10-3	TRBJ1-1	CAISERQAPNTEAFF
NA	TRBV10-3	TRBJ2-7	CAISAETDYEQYF
TRBD1	TRBV2	TRBJ2-7	CASTPGGTGGADEQYF
TRBD1	TRBV5-4	TRBJ2-2	CASSRTGAMNTGELFF
TRBD1	TRBV5-5	TRBJ2-3	CASSVQGTDTQYF
TRBD2	TRBV10-3	TRBJ2-3	CAISPGGGPSDTQYF